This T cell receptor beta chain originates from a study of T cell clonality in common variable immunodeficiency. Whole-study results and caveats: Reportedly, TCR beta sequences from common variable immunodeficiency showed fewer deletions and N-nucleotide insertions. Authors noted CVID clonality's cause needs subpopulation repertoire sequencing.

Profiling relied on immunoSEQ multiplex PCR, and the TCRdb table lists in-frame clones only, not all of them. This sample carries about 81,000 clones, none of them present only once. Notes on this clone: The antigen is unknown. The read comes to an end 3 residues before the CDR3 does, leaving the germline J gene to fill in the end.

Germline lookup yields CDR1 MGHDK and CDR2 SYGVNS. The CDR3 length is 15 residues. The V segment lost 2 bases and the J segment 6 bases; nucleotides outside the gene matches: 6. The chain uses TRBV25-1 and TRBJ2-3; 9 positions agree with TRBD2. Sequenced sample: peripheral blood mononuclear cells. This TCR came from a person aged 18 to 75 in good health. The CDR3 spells CASSEKGLAFDTQYF. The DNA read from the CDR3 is TGTGCCAGCAGTGAAAAGGGACTAGCCTTCGATACG.